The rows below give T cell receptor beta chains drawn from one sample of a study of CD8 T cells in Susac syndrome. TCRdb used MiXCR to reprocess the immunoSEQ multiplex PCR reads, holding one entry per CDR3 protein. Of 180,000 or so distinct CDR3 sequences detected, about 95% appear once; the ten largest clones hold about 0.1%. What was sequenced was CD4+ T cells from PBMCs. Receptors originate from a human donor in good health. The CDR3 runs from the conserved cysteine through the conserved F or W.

CDR3 protein: CASSYRVKDTQYF
V gene: TRBV6-5

CDR3 protein: CASSSRRGTTDTQYF
V gene: TRBV6-6

CDR3 protein: CASSPRGTGNTIYF
V gene: TRBV7-9

CDR3 protein: CASSPAFGNNEQFF
V gene: TRBV27

CDR3 protein: CASSSHRYEQYF
V gene: TRBV7-9

CDR3 protein: CASSTSLSSYNEQFF
V gene: TRBV27

CDR3 protein: CSAPPPPTSGMPKNIQYF
V gene: TRBV20-1

CDR3 protein: CSVDSLYTDTQYF
V gene: TRBV29-1

CDR3 protein: CAWSVQSGNTIYF
V gene: TRBV30

CDR3 protein: CSAKAGVPPDTQYF
V gene: TRBV20-1

CDR3 protein: CSARVLGSSYNEQFF
V gene: TRBV20-1

CDR3 protein: CSARRTGFVSYNEQFF
V gene: TRBV20-1

CDR3 protein: CATSRASGTLRGGELFF
V gene: TRBV15

CDR3 protein: CASSQDQGLAGVGDEQFF
V gene: TRBV4-2

CDR3 protein: CASSFPTNTGELFF
V gene: TRBV5-6

CDR3 protein: CASSLAVTRDVFETQYF
V gene: TRBV7-9

CDR3 protein: CSARAGGSNQPQHF
V gene: TRBV20-1

CDR3 protein: CSVRDPYNEQFF
V gene: TRBV20-1

CDR3 protein: CSAGLAGNTDTQYF
V gene: TRBV29-1

CDR3 protein: CASATATNYGYTF
V gene: TRBV6-6

CDR3 protein: CASSLGWDVSYEQYF
V gene: TRBV27

CDR3 protein: CSASRTGGTYGYTF
V gene: TRBV20-1

CDR3 protein: CASSLEVRGTNEKLFF
V gene: TRBV5-1

CDR3 protein: CAWTSIPRGEQYF
V gene: TRBV30

CDR3 protein: CSAKLAGSQETQYF
V gene: TRBV20-1

CDR3 protein: CASSFGSFFTDTQYF
V gene: TRBV9